This TCR beta chain was found in a study of blood T cell repertoires in COVID-19. Looking at the study overall: From the United States, Italy and Spain came samples of acute and convalescent COVID-19. T cells, B-cell-depleted T cells, or PBMCs provided the cDNA or gDNA that served as material.

This CDR3 comprises 14 residues. Germline loops: CDR1 MNHEY, CDR2 SVGAGI. J lost 12 bases, V lost 0 bases, and 4 bases had no gene match. Profiling relied on immunoSEQ multiplex PCR, and the TCRdb table lists in-frame clones only, not all of them. The table shows approximately 180,000 clones, with approximately 89% occurring only once. The V gene is TRBV6-5, the J gene TRBJ2-1; 11 nucleotides agree with TRBD2. The sequence derives from a man aged 35-49 years with active or convalescent COVID-19. Material for sequencing was peripheral blood. The CDR3 protein is CASSYSETSGMQFF. In DNA form, the CDR3 reads TGTGCCAGCAGTTACTCTGAGACTAGCGGGATGCAGTTCTTC.